This T cell receptor (beta chain) was sequenced in a study of blood T cell repertoires in COVID-19. Looking at the study overall: Both acute and convalescent COVID-19 samples were obtained from the United States, Italy and Spain. The cDNA or gDNA used as material had been derived from T cells, B-cell-depleted T cells, or PBMCs.

Original analysis: Amplifying reference gene primers gave estimates of nucleated cell counts. The method was immunoSEQ multiplex PCR; TCRdb's version includes in-frame clones alone and lacks a portion of them. The D gene and trimming were derived from the DNA, and the V and J assignments and clone size from that table. This repertoire shows about 230,000 clones, 81% found once; its top ten account for approximately 7.2%. V trimming: 2 bases; J trimming: 5 bases; junction bases outside the gene matches: 10. The V gene's germline CDR1 is SGHTA and CDR2 FQGTGA. This CDR3 is 16 amino acids long. The TCR comes from a woman aged 80 or over with acute or convalescent COVID-19. The specimen was peripheral blood. The chain joins TRBV7-3 to TRBJ2-3; 7 positions agree with TRBD2. The CDR3 sequence is CASSLEWEGREDTQYF. In nucleotides, the CDR3 is TGTGCCAGCAGCTTAGAGTGGGAGGGTAGGGAAGATACGCAGTATTTT.